Following are 29 T cell receptor beta chains from one sample sequenced in a study of prognosis after radiotherapy for stage I lung cancer. Amplification of the TCR beta CDR3 (from genomic DNA) was done by two-round multiplex PCR. First-round PCR employed TRBV- and TRBJ-specific primers for each gene. Each CDR3 protein gets one entry after TCRdb re-called the multiplex PCR reads with MiXCR. The top ten clones hold around a quarter of a sample with 15,000 to 20,000 distinct CDR3 sequences, roughly 31% of them seen once. Sequences were derived from PBMCs, sampled before or after stereotactic body radiation therapy (not recorded which). These receptor sequences come from a donor aged 50 or older with non-small cell lung cancer.

This clonotype was counted many times. The J gene is TRBJ1-1, the V gene TRBV5-1; D is perhaps TRBD1 (6 bases). Germline values: CDR1 SGHRS, CDR2 YFSETQ. Deletions cut 0 bases from V and 4 bases from J, with 13 bases between. The CDR3 runs to 15 residues. The CDR3 nucleotides read TGCGCCAGCAGCTTGGAGGCGGGGGCCGCCACTGAAGCTTTCTTT. Translating it yields CASSLEAGAATEAFF.

A few counts support this clonotype. The V gene is TRBV29-1, the J gene TRBJ2-1; D call uncertain. The CDR3 is 13 residues long. V was trimmed by 0 bases and J by 8 bases, leaving 11 bases between them. Germline CDR1 SQVTM, CDR2 ANQGSEA. The CDR3 loop reads CSVEDGLGDEQFF. The CDR3 bases are TGCAGCGTTGAAGATGGTCTTGGGGATGAGCAGTTCTTC.

By share, this clonotype ranks as medium-sized. The chain combines TRBV6-1 with TRBJ2-1; D possibly corresponds to TRBD2 (6 bases). V gave up 8 bases and J gave up 8 bases, with 16 bases separating them. This CDR3 is 13 amino acids long. Germline V gives CDR1 MNHNS, CDR2 SASEGT. CDR3 region: CASRDSLGDEQFF. DNA of the CDR3: TGTGCCAGCCGGGACTCCCTAGGGGATGAGCAGTTCTTC.

Relative to its sample, this clonotype is medium-sized. The chain recombines TRBV6-1 with TRBJ1-2; D is unresolved. Per germline, CDR1 MNHNS and CDR2 SASEGT. Deletions cut 5 bases from V and 6 bases from J, with 7 bases between. This CDR3 comprises 11 residues. The CDR3 region is CASSHQDGYTF. Here the CDR3 DNA reads TGTGCCAGCAGTCACCAGGATGGCTACACCTTC.

This clonotype was counted many times. The chain recombines TRBV19 with TRBJ1-3; 7 positions match TRBD1. The CDR3 totals 14 residues. Germline CDR1 reads LNHDA; CDR2 reads SQIVND (reference sequence). J lost 0 bases, V lost 8 bases, and 4 bases had no gene match. This chain's CDR3 is CASGGQNSGNTIYF. DNA of the CDR3: TGTGCCAGTGGGGGACAGAACTCTGGAAACACCATATATTTT.

In regard to this clonotype: One base separates it from a far larger clone, so it is likely a read error. This chain uses TRBV7-9 with TRBJ1-4; 7 bases are a match to TRBD1. The length of the CDR3 is 15 residues. Per the germline V gene, CDR1 is SEHNR and CDR2 is FQNEAQ (reference sequence). Unmatched junction bases numbered 13, after V lost 7 bases and J lost 8 bases. Written as DNA, the CDR3 is TGTGCCAGCATCCCTGGGGACAGTCTATACGAAAAACTGTTTTTT. It encodes CASIPGDSLYEKLFF.

This chain joins TRBV19 and TRBJ2-1; D tentatively reads TRBD1 or TRBD2 (5 bases each). Germline V gives CDR1 LNHDA, CDR2 SQIVND (reference sequence). Trimming shortened V by 10 bases and J by 12 bases, and 13 bases separated the two germline ends. The CDR3 runs to 10 residues. In DNA, the CDR3 is TGTGCCACACTGGGGGATGGGCAGTTCTTC. Residues: CATLGDGQFF. The full variable domain, in which reference TRBV19 and TRBJ2-1 provide the parts outside the CDR3, is DGGITQSPKYLFRKEGQNVTLSCEQNLNHDAMYWYRQDPGQGLRLIYYSQIVNDFQKGDIAEGYSVSREKKESFPLTVTSAQKNPTAFYLCATLGDGQFFGPGTRLTVL.

This clonotype was counted at least ten times. This sequence joins TRBV30 and TRBJ2-1; D is perhaps TRBD1 or TRBD2 (6 bases each). Deletions cut 2 bases from V and 9 bases from J, with 23 bases between. Germline V gives CDR1 GTSNPN, CDR2 SVGIG (reference sequence). The CDR3 length is 16 residues. The CDR3 here is CAWSSPGRGLWFEQFF. CDR3 DNA: TGTGCCTGGAGTTCTCCCGGACGGGGGCTATGGTTTGAGCAGTTCTTC.

At least ten counts were recorded for this clonotype. V gene TRBV7-2 combines with J gene TRBJ1-6, with TRBD1 matching 7 bases. This CDR3 spans 16 amino acids. Per germline, CDR1 SGHTA and CDR2 FQGNSA. V lost 6 bases to trimming and J lost 6 bases; unmatched junction nucleotides: 11. CDR3 sequence: CASSHTGVGGNSPLHF. The DNA for the CDR3 is TGTGCCAGCAGTCATACAGGGGTTGGTGGTAATTCACCCCTCCACTTT.

This clonotype was counted at least ten times. The chain joins TRBV10-2 to TRBJ1-1; D gene ambiguous. Trimming stripped 8 bases from V and 0 bases from J, with 10 bases between. Germline lookup yields CDR1 WSHSY and CDR2 SAAADI. The CDR3 is 13 residues long. The CDR3 region is CASLAQMNTEAFF. The CDR3 DNA follows: TGCGCCAGCCTCGCACAGATGAACACTGAAGCTTTCTTT.

This clonotype was recorded at least ten times. The chain joins TRBV19 to TRBJ1-4, with TRBD1 matching 9 bases. The CDR3 consists of 15 residues. J was trimmed by 7 bases and V by 6 bases; bases with no gene match: 9. Germline loops: CDR1 LNHDA, CDR2 SQIVND (reference sequence). Here the CDR3 reads CASRQTTGGFEKLFF. The CDR3 coding sequence is TGTGCCAGTAGACAAACTACAGGGGGCTTTGAAAAACTGTTTTTT.

In regard to this clonotype: One end of the junction is discordant with germline, which a read error may explain. This chain links TRBV19 with TRBJ2-7; 13 bases map to TRBD2. Germline CDR1 is LNHDA and CDR2 is SQIVND (reference sequence). The CDR3 length is 15 residues. The CDR3 is CAISPTGTSGTEHYF. Written as DNA, the CDR3 is TGTGCCATTAGTCCCACCGGGACTAGCGGGACCGAGCATTACTTC.

This clonotype was counted at least ten times. V usage is TRBV7-6 and J usage is TRBJ2-3; D gene ambiguous. The germline CDR1 and CDR2 sequences are SGHVS and FNYEAQ. The V end was cut by 0 bases, the J end by 2 bases, with 6 bases between. The CDR3 consists of 14 residues. The CDR3: CASSLAGYTDTQYF. CDR3 nucleotides: TGTGCCAGCAGCTTAGCGGGCTACACAGATACGCAGTATTTT.

As for this clonotype: A far larger clone is a single base away, which makes a read error likely. The chain employs TRBV7-9 and TRBJ2-3; D not resolved. The CDR3 contains 15 residues. CDR1 is SEHNR and CDR2 is FQNEAQ in the germline V gene (reference sequence). Deletions cut 6 bases from V and 5 bases from J, with 18 bases between. CDR3 sequence reads: CASRLRTGLLDTQYF. CDR3 sequence (DNA): TGTGCCAGCAGGTTAAGGACCGGGTTATTAGATACGCAGTATTTT.

This clonotype was counted ten times or more. This chain uses TRBV20-1 with TRBJ1-5; D is uncertain. V was shortened by 4 bases and J by 4 bases, with 14 bases between the two germline ends. Germline CDR1 DFQATT, CDR2 SNEGSKA (reference sequence). CDR3 length: 14 amino acids. CDR3 sequence (DNA): TGCAGTGCTAAAGCGGATTTTTCTAATCAGCCCCAGCATTTT. This translates into CSAKADFSNQPQHF.

This clonotype was picked up many times. This chain joins TRBV6-2 or TRBV6-3 and TRBJ2-2; maybe TRBD1 (6 bases). V shed 8 bases and J shed 1 base, with 11 bases lying between them. Germline V gives CDR1 MNHEY, CDR2 SVGEGT. The CDR3 totals 14 residues. As DNA, the CDR3 is TGTGCCAGCTACCCGACAGGGAACACCGGGGAGCTGTTTTTT. Protein: CASYPTGNTGELFF.

This clonotype showed up many times. CDR3 loop: CASSRTSPRRVGAREQYF. The CDR3 coding sequence is TGCGCCAGCTCGAGGACTAGCCCGCGAAGGGTAGGGGCCCGTGAGCAGTACTTC. The V gene is TRBV10-2, the J gene TRBJ2-7, with 8 bases aligning to TRBD2. Trimming removed 8 bases from V and 7 bases from J; junction bases left unmatched: 25. This CDR3 has 18 residues. CDR1 is WSHSY and CDR2 is SAAADI in the germline V gene.

Ten or more counts support this clonotype. This sequence joins TRBV19 and TRBJ1-1; D gene uncertain. Trimming took off 5 bases at V and 3 bases at J, with 10 bases between the two ends. The CDR3 loop spans 13 amino acids. Germline lookup yields CDR1 LNHDA and CDR2 SQIVND (reference sequence). The CDR3 DNA is TGTGCCAGTAGTGACGACCGATACACTGAAGCTTTCTTT. Protein: CASSDDRYTEAFF. The full variable domain, completed using reference TRBV19 and TRBJ1-1, is DGGITQSPKYLFRKEGQNVTLSCEQNLNHDAMYWYRQDPGQGLRLIYYSQIVNDFQKGDIAEGYSVSREKKESFPLTVTSAQKNPTAFYLCASSDDRYTEAFFGQGTRLTVV.

About this clonotype: A read error is likely here: a far larger clone is one base away. V gene TRBV6-2 or TRBV6-3 combines with J gene TRBJ2-2; D not resolved. There are 15 residues in the CDR3. The V gene's germline CDR1 is MNHEY and CDR2 SVGEGT. V was trimmed by 6 bases and J by 1 base, leaving 12 bases between them. CDR3 in DNA: TGTGCCAGCAGCTATGACATTGGGAACACCGGGGAGCTGTTTTTT. The encoded protein is CASSYDIGNTGELFF.

This clonotype was recorded at least ten times. The V gene is TRBV28, the J gene TRBJ2-7, with D perhaps matching TRBD1 or TRBD2 (5 bases each). The V gene lost 1 base and the J gene lost 0 bases, with 7 bases spanning the gap. The CDR3 runs 14 residues. CDR1 MDHEN and CDR2 SYDVKM come from the germline V gene. The CDR3 nucleotides read TGTGCCAGCAGTTTATCCGGGACCTCCTACGAGCAGTACTTC. It translates to CASSLSGTSYEQYF.

This clonotype was counted at least ten times. This chain connects TRBV24-1 to TRBJ2-5, with D possibly called TRBD1 or TRBD2 (5 bases each). Germline lookup yields CDR1 KGHDR and CDR2 SFDVKD. CDR3 length: 15 residues. V lost 3 bases to trimming and J lost 5 bases, with 15 bases between them. CDR3 in DNA: TGTGCCACCAGTGATGGCCAGGGAGATTTGGAGACCCAGTACTTC. As protein: CATSDGQGDLETQYF.

This clonotype came up many times. The chain has TRBV7-9 and TRBJ1-1; D gene unclear. The CDR3 contains 11 residues. Between the trimmed V and J ends, which lost 4 bases and 4 bases, there was a span of 4 bases. Germline loops: CDR1 SEHNR, CDR2 FQNEAQ (reference sequence). In nucleotides, the CDR3 is TGTGCCAGCAGCTGGACCACTGAAGCTTTCTTT. It translates to CASSWTTEAFF.

The sample holds one count of this clonotype. Germline and junction disagree at one end, which may indicate a read error. This chain connects TRBV7-2 to TRBJ2-1; 12 bases align to TRBD2. The CDR3 is 18 residues long. The germline V gene has CDR1 SGHTA and CDR2 FQGNSA. The CDR3: CASRPRLAGDISYNERFF. In DNA form, the CDR3 reads TGTGCCAGCAGACCTAGACTAGCGGGAGACATCTCATACAATGAGCGGTTCTTC.

In the case of this clonotype: This may arise from a read error, as a much more abundant clone is one base away. This chain connects TRBV7-8 to TRBJ2-7, with D uncertain. Trimming left V 2 bases short and J 2 bases short, with 13 bases between. The CDR3 has 15 residues. Germline assignment: CDR1 SGHVS and CDR2 FQNEAQ. In nucleotides, the CDR3 is TGTGCCAGCAGCTTATGTAAGCGCAGCCCCTACGAGCAGTACTTC. Translating gives CASSLCKRSPYEQYF.

This clonotype was seen ten or more times. This chain connects TRBV27 to TRBJ2-7, with 13 nucleotides matching TRBD2. Germline-derived CDR1 and CDR2 are MNHEY and SMNVEV (reference sequence). The junction had 15 bases not matched to a gene; V was cut back by 6 bases and J by 7 bases. The CDR3 runs 17 residues. CDR3 sequence (DNA): TGTGCCAGCAGCAAGGGTAATGGACTAGCGGGAGCAGGGGAGCAGTACTTC. It is translated as CASSKGNGLAGAGEQYF.

About this clonotype itself: The CDR3 does not close with the conserved phenylalanine or tryptophan, likely indicating a read error. J is TRBJ2-7 and V is TRBV27; possible D gene TRBD2, 5 bases. V lost 6 bases, J lost 5 bases, and 23 bases lay in between. Germline values: CDR1 MNHEY, CDR2 SMNVEV (reference sequence). CDR3 length equals 16 residues. CDR3 amino acids: CASRLMLSGRVHEQYL. The CDR3 bases are TGTGCCAGCAGACTTATGCTATCGGGGAGAGTGCACGAGCAGTACTTA.

In this sample, this clonotype turned up many times. The chain employs TRBV10-3 and TRBJ2-1, with TRBD2 identical over 8 bases. Unmatched junction bases numbered 6, after V lost 8 bases and J lost 6 bases. The CDR3 loop spans 13 amino acids. Germline-derived CDR1 and CDR2 are ENHRY and SYGVKD. The DNA for the CDR3 is TGTGCCATCGGACTAGCAGGTGTCAATGAGCAGTTCTTC. Its translation: CAIGLAGVNEQFF.

This clonotype was counted many times. The rearrangement uses TRBV6-4 and TRBJ2-7; 8 nucleotides line up with TRBD1. Losses at the gene ends were 6 bases for V and 4 bases for J; bases not matched to a gene: 8. Germline V CDR1 and CDR2: MRHNA, SNTAGT. The CDR3 is 14 amino acids. CDR3 residues: CASSYGQGGYEQYF. The CDR3 region has the DNA TGTGCCAGCAGCTACGGACAGGGTGGGTACGAGCAGTACTTC.

This clonotype was recorded many times. The chain joins TRBV5-6 to TRBJ2-7; TRBD1 might be the D (6 bases). Looked up from germline, CDR1 is SGHDT and CDR2 is YYEEEE. CDR3 length equals 14 residues. Trimming took off 4 bases at V and 3 bases at J, with 14 bases between the two ends. The CDR3, as DNA: TGTGCCAGCAGCGATGACAGGACTCTCTACGAGCAGTACTTC. Protein: CASSDDRTLYEQYF.